A single sample gave rise to the 20 T cell receptor beta chains below, sequenced in a study of blood T cell repertoires in COVID-19. Clones were sequenced by immunoSEQ multiplex PCR, and TCRdb holds only the in-frame ones, with some missing. The sample holds about 480,000 clones, approximately 90% seen once. Material: PBMCs or T cells enriched from blood (not recorded which). These receptors came from a woman between 40 and 55 years old who had recovered from COVID-19.

In its sample, this clone was seen a few times. The gene calls are TRBV3-1 (or the pseudogene TRBV3-2) and TRBJ1-6; D gene unclear. V was pared by 4 bases and J by 7 bases, with 8 bases between. Germline V gene data show CDR1 as LGHDT and CDR2 as YNNKEL (reference sequence). This CDR3 comprises 13 residues. CDR3 in amino acids: CASSPNGNSPLHF. CDR3 bases: TGTGCCAGCAGCCCCAACGGGAATTCACCCCTCCACTTT.

The V call is TRBV4-2, the J call TRBJ1-5, with D unresolved. This CDR3 is built from 17 residues. Between the trimmed V and J ends, which lost 2 bases and 0 bases, there was a span of 14 bases. Germline V gives CDR1 LGHNA, CDR2 YNFKEQ. The CDR3 loop is CASSQQEGSDSNQPQHF. DNA of the CDR3: TGTGCCAGCAGCCAACAAGAGGGATCTGATAGCAATCAGCCCCAGCATTTT.

On this clone: The junction departs from germline at one end; a sequencing error may be responsible. This chain links TRBV24-1 with TRBJ1-1, with 9 nucleotides matching TRBD1. The CDR3 runs to 14 residues. Germline CDR1 is KGHDR and CDR2 is SFDVKD. CDR3 sequence reads: CATSETGTGFSLFF. The CDR3 DNA sequence: TGTGCCACCAGTGAAACGGGGACAGGGTTCTCCCTTTTTTTC.

This clone was detected only once. J is TRBJ1-2 and V is TRBV4-2; the D gene is possibly TRBD1 (5 bases). V lost 5 bases, J lost 7 bases, and 20 bases lay in between. The length of the CDR3 is 15 residues. In germline, CDR1 is LGHNA, CDR2 YNFKEQ. In DNA, the CDR3 is TGTGCCAGCAGCAGGGAGGGGACTCCTAACAGTGGCTACACCTTC. Amino acids: CASSREGTPNSGYTF.

The chain links TRBV5-1 to TRBJ2-7; D perhaps matches TRBD1 (6 bases). CDR1 is SGHRS and CDR2 is YFSETQ in the germline V gene. V lost 3 bases and J 3 bases, leaving 22 bases between the germline ends. CDR3 length: 17 amino acids. CDR3 in amino acids: CASSSPRSTGSNYEQYF. In nucleotides, the CDR3 is TGCGCCAGCAGCTCCCCGCGGTCTACAGGGTCCAACTACGAGCAGTACTTC.

V gene TRBV30 combines with J gene TRBJ2-4; D possibly corresponds to TRBD1 (6 bases). The V end lost 2 bases, the J end lost 0 bases, and 20 bases lay between the germline ends. The CDR3 extends over 18 amino acids. Germline CDR1 is GTSNPN and CDR2 is SVGIG (reference sequence). CDR3 DNA: TGTGCCTGGAGTTCCGCAGGGGCGCTTATTTTAGCCAAAAACATTCAGTACTTC. This translates into CAWSSAGALILAKNIQYF.

This rearrangement joins TRBV12-3 or TRBV12-4 to TRBJ2-1; D possibly corresponds to TRBD1 (5 bases). The CDR3 consists of 13 residues. Trimming pared 2 bases from V and 8 bases from J, leaving 10 bases between. The CDR3 nucleotides read TGTGCCAGCAGTTTAAAGGGGCCCCATGAGCAGTTCTTC. Residues: CASSLKGPHEQFF.

This chain connects TRBV27 to TRBJ2-1; TRBD1 aligns across 9 bases. The CDR3 consists of 15 residues. V was pared by 4 bases and J by 1 base, with 2 bases of the junction left unmatched. Per the germline V gene, CDR1 is MNHEY and CDR2 is SMNVEV (reference sequence). CDR3 in DNA: TGTGCCAGCAGTTACGGGACAGGGTCCTACAATGAGCAGTTCTTC. It translates to CASSYGTGSYNEQFF.

The rearrangement uses TRBV19 and TRBJ1-1; no clear D. V lost 3 bases to trimming and J lost 5 bases, with 13 bases between them. CDR3 length: 14 residues. The germline V gene encodes CDR1 LNHDA and CDR2 SQIVND (reference sequence). The CDR3 region is CASSMPPRGTEAFF. Here the CDR3 DNA reads TGTGCCAGTAGTATGCCGCCCAGAGGTACTGAAGCTTTCTTT.

Points on this clone: The limits of the CDR3 on the DNA are not certain, so only TCRdb's listed CDR3 is given. This sequence joins TRBV7-9 and TRBJ2-5; TRBD1 is the table's D call and was not checked against the DNA. The CDR3 has 14 residues if both end residues are counted. Germline CDR1 reads SEHNR; CDR2 reads FQNEAQ (reference sequence). The CDR3 here is CASSSVAVQETQYF.

This clone has a single count. The chain joins TRBV10-3 to TRBJ1-2, with TRBD1 matching over 8 bases. J gave up 7 bases and V 0 bases, and 13 bases lay outside the gene matches. The CDR3 covers 17 residues. The V gene's germline CDR1 is ENHRY and CDR2 SYGVKD. This CDR3 is CAISESPGGVRQSGYTF. Here the CDR3 DNA reads TGTGCCATCAGTGAGTCGCCAGGGGGCGTTCGTCAAAGTGGCTACACCTTC.

This chain joins TRBV19 and TRBJ1-5; D is undetermined. Germline lookup yields CDR1 LNHDA and CDR2 SQIVND (reference sequence). With 3 bases removed from V and 5 bases from J, the gap between germline ends came to 14 bases. The CDR3 spans 15 residues. CDR3 nucleotides: TGTGCCAGTAGTATTGGAGGCGGGTTACATCAGCCCCAGCATTTT. Translation: CASSIGGGLHQPQHF.

The chain has TRBV7-6 and TRBJ2-7; tentative D call: TRBD1 (6 bases). Per the germline V gene, CDR1 is SGHVS and CDR2 is FNYEAQ. This CDR3 is built from 13 residues. The germline V and J ends were trimmed by 10 bases and 5 bases, with 18 bases remaining between them. The CDR3, as DNA: TGTGCCACATCACGGGCAGGGGTCCACGAGCAGTACTTC. This sequence encodes CATSRAGVHEQYF.

This clone turned up a few times. This chain uses TRBV27 with TRBJ2-7, with 7 bases that match TRBD2. The CDR3 runs 17 residues. Germline V gives CDR1 MNHEY, CDR2 SMNVEV (reference sequence). Trimming took 0 bases from V and 9 from J; bases not matched to a gene: 17. The CDR3 sequence: CASSLSRVGGRGVLQYF. CDR3 bases: TGTGCCAGCAGTTTATCGAGGGTCGGCGGGAGAGGCGTATTGCAGTACTTC.

The gene calls are TRBV19 and TRBJ2-5; D possibly corresponds to TRBD1 (5 bases). Trimming cost V 1 base and J 4 bases, with 16 bases left between them. Germline V gene sequence: CDR1 LNHDA, CDR2 SQIVND (reference sequence). This CDR3 has 16 residues. CDR3 amino acids: CASSIGNRPRGETQYF. CDR3 coding DNA: TGTGCCAGTAGTATAGGAAACAGGCCAAGGGGAGAGACCCAGTACTTC.

The V call is TRBV25-1, the J call TRBJ2-7; TRBD2 agrees at 10 bases. The CDR3 runs 15 residues. Germline CDR1 reads MGHDK; CDR2 reads SYGVNS. Trimming took 7 bases from V and 6 from J; bases not matched to a gene: 12. The CDR3, as DNA: TGTGCCAGCACTCAAACTCTAGCGGGAGCTTTCGAGCAGTACTTC. Amino acid sequence: CASTQTLAGAFEQYF.

The chain uses TRBV29-1 and TRBJ1-1, with D unclear. This CDR3 contains 12 residues. Germline loops: CDR1 SQVTM, CDR2 ANQGSEA. V was pared by 5 bases and J by 1 base, with 8 bases between. The CDR3 DNA sequence: TGCAGCGTTCGGAGTAGGAACACTGAAGCTTTCTTT. Translation gives CSVRSRNTEAFF.

This sequence joins TRBV19 and TRBJ2-7; 7 nucleotides match TRBD1. Germline V CDR1 and CDR2: LNHDA, SQIVND (reference sequence). With 5 bases clipped from V and 6 bases from J, the junction kept 10 bases outside the gene matches. The CDR3 has 14 amino acids. In nucleotides, the CDR3 is TGTGCCAGTAGTGCACAGGGGCAGGACGGCGAGCAGTACTTC. Encoded protein: CASSAQGQDGEQYF.

The chain links TRBV6-5 to TRBJ1-1, with D maybe TRBD1 (5 bases). The CDR3 is 16 residues long. The V gene's germline CDR1 is MNHEY and CDR2 SVGAGI. Trimming stripped 0 bases from V and 4 bases from J, with 15 bases between. This CDR3 reads CASSYSMISGSTEAFF. Written as DNA, the CDR3 is TGTGCCAGCAGTTACTCTATGATTTCAGGGTCCACTGAAGCTTTCTTT.

The chain employs TRBV25-1 and TRBJ1-1, with a possible D match to TRBD1 (6 bases). This CDR3 is 15 amino acids long. Germline V gene lookup returns CDR1 MGHDK and CDR2 SYGVNS. V lost 5 bases and J lost 5, with 18 bases in between. The CDR3 DNA sequence: TGTGCCAGCAGTAAAACACAGGGTTATCGGACTGAAGCTTTCTTT. Translating it yields CASSKTQGYRTEAFF. Complete variable domain (other parts from reference TRBV25-1 and TRBJ1-1): EADIYQTPRYLVIGTGKKITLECSQTMGHDKMYWYQQDPGMELHLIHYSYGVNSTEKGDLSSESTVSRIRTEHFPLTLESARPSHTSQYLCASSKTQGYRTEAFFGQGTRLTVV.